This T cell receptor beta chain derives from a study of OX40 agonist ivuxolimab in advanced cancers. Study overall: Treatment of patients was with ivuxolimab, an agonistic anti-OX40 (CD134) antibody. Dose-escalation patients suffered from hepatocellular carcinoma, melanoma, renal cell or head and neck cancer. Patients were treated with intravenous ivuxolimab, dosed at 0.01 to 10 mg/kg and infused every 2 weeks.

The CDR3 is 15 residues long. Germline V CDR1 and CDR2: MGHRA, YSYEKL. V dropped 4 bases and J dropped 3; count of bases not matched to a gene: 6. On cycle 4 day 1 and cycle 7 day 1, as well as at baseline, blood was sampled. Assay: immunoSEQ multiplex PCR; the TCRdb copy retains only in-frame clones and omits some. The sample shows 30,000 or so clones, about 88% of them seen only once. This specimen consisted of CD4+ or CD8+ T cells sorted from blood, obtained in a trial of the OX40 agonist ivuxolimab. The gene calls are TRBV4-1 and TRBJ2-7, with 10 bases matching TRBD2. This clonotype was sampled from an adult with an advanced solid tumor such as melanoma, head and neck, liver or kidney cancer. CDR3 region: CASSRVTSGNYEQYF. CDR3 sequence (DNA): TGCGCCAGCAGCCGAGTTACTAGCGGGAACTACGAGCAGTACTTC.